One and the same sample provided the 32 T cell receptor beta chains below, sequenced in a study of T cells in narcolepsy. Sequencing used immunoSEQ multiplex PCR; TCRdb keeps in-frame clones, though not all of them. The repertoire includes nearly 35,000 clones, about 80% of them detected once, and 2% to 2.5% sits in the top ten. Sequencing was carried out using memory (CD45RA-) CD4+ T cells from blood. The receptors shown here come from a human donor in good health.

This clone occurred once. The chain joins TRBV9 to TRBJ1-3; D is undetermined. Germline values: CDR1 SGDLS, CDR2 YYNGEE. This CDR3 spans 15 amino acids. V gave up 2 bases and J gave up 0 bases, with 9 bases separating them. This CDR3 is CASSVLDSSGNTIYF. In DNA, the CDR3 is TGTGCCAGCAGCGTTCTTGATTCCTCTGGAAACACCATATATTTT.

V gene TRBV10-3 combines with J gene TRBJ1-1, with D hard to call. With 4 bases removed from V and 1 base from J, the gap between germline ends came to 7 bases. The CDR3 spans 13 residues. In germline, CDR1 is ENHRY, CDR2 SYGVKD. Here the CDR3 DNA reads TGTGCCATCAGTGGGGTTTCGAACACTGAAGCTTTCTTT. Amino acid sequence: CAISGVSNTEAFF.

The chain is built from TRBV5-4 and TRBJ2-5; 7 bases match TRBD1. CDR3 length: 14 residues. Germline CDR1 SGHNT, CDR2 YYREEE (reference sequence). The V gene end was trimmed by 3 bases and the J gene end by 5 bases; junction bases not matched to a gene: 7. The CDR3 is CASSSTGDGETQYF. The CDR3 nucleotides read TGTGCCAGCAGCTCAACAGGGGATGGGGAGACCCAGTACTTC.

The J gene is TRBJ2-7, the V gene TRBV11-3; either TRBD1 or TRBD2 may fit D (5 bases each). The CDR3 has 16 residues. Between the trimmed V and J ends, which lost 5 bases and 0 bases, there was a span of 17 bases. Per germline, CDR1 SGHNT and CDR2 YENEEA. CDR3 sequence: CASSHPGALSSYEQYF. CDR3 nucleotides: TGTGCCAGCAGCCACCCCGGGGCCCTCAGCTCCTACGAGCAGTACTTC.

The chain combines TRBV19 with TRBJ2-3; tentatively, D is TRBD1 (7 bases). Trimming cost V 4 bases and J 6 bases, with 17 bases left between them. Germline V gene sequence: CDR1 LNHDA, CDR2 SQIVND (reference sequence). The CDR3 contains 15 residues. CDR3: CASSTQGGGSDTQYF. The CDR3 DNA reads as TGTGCCAGTAGTACGCAGGGGGGCGGGTCGGATACGCAGTATTTT.

V and J are TRBV5-6 and TRBJ2-3; 10 nucleotides line up with TRBD2. The CDR3 has 16 residues. V was clipped by 4 bases and J by 2 bases; unmatched bases: 7. CDR1 SGHDT and CDR2 YYEEEE come from the germline V gene. The CDR3 region is CASSPTTSGITDTQYF. CDR3 nucleotides: TGTGCCAGCAGCCCCACCACTAGCGGGATCACAGATACGCAGTATTTT.

The chain uses TRBV5-6 and TRBJ2-7; 13 nucleotides line up with TRBD2. After removal of 3 bases from V and 2 bases from J, the junction contained 5 bases not matched to a gene. The CDR3 has 16 amino acids. Germline CDR1 SGHDT, CDR2 YYEEEE. CDR3 coding DNA: TGTGCCAGCAGCTGGGGAGGGACTAGCGGGGCCTACGAGCAGTACTTC. It specifies CASSWGGTSGAYEQYF.

This chain uses TRBV11-3 with TRBJ2-7; 7 bases are shared with TRBD1. Unmatched junction bases numbered 3, after V lost 0 bases and J lost 7 bases. The length of the CDR3 is 13 residues. Germline V CDR1 and CDR2: SGHNT, YENEEA. The CDR3 nucleotides read TGTGCCAGCAGCTTAGAAATACAGGGGGAGCAGTACTTC. It is translated as CASSLEIQGEQYF. The variable domain in full, completed from reference TRBV11-3 and TRBJ2-7, reads EAGVVQSPRYKIIEKKQPVAFWCNPISGHNTLYWYLQNLGQGPELLIRYENEEAVDDSQLPKDRFSAERLKGVDSTLKIQPAELGDSAVYLCASSLEIQGEQYFGPGTRLTVT.

The gene calls are TRBV5-6 and TRBJ1-2; D not certain. The CDR3 loop spans 15 amino acids. Germline CDR1 is SGHDT and CDR2 is YYEEEE. The ends were cut back, 0 bases at V and 4 bases at J, with 13 bases in the middle. The CDR3 DNA follows: TGTGCCAGCAGCTTGGCCGGCGTGACTGGCTATGGCTACACCTTC. The encoded protein is CASSLAGVTGYGYTF.

V is TRBV14 and J is TRBJ1-2; 9 nucleotides agree with TRBD1. The CDR3 is 13 residues long. CDR1 is SGHDN and CDR2 is FVKESK in the germline V gene. V gave up 4 bases and J gave up 8 bases; unmatched junction bases: 5. The CDR3 sequence is CASSRDRVLGYTF. The CDR3 bases are TGTGCCAGCAGCCGGGACAGGGTCCTCGGCTACACCTTC.

The V gene is TRBV19, the J gene TRBJ2-7, with 8 positions matching TRBD1. The germline V gene has CDR1 LNHDA and CDR2 SQIVND (reference sequence). V shed 5 bases, J shed 3 bases, and the junction held 3 bases outside the gene matches. The CDR3 has 13 residues. In DNA, the CDR3 is TGTGCCAGTAGTCGCGGACAGGGCTACGAGCAGTACTTC. Translating gives CASSRGQGYEQYF.

For the CDR3, the DNA is TGTGCCAGCAGCTTCTACATTAATGAAAAACTGTTTTTT. Its protein product is CASSFYINEKLFF. The chain links TRBV7-2 to TRBJ1-4; no clear D gene. Germline CDR1 is SGHTA and CDR2 is FQGNSA. Trimming took 3 bases from V and 4 from J, leaving 6 bases between them. The CDR3 is made up of 13 amino acids.

The chain is built from TRBV18 and TRBJ2-7; D uncertain. The V gene lost 5 bases and the J gene lost 0 bases, with 11 bases spanning the gap. Germline assignment: CDR1 KGHSH and CDR2 LQKENI. This CDR3 has 14 residues. The CDR3 region is CASSTPVRSYEQYF. For the CDR3, the DNA is TGTGCCAGCTCAACCCCAGTTCGCTCCTACGAGCAGTACTTC.

The chain links TRBV6-1 to TRBJ1-1; tentatively, D is TRBD1 (6 bases). CDR3 length equals 15 residues. In germline, CDR1 is MNHNS, CDR2 SASEGT. V lost 7 bases and J lost 1, with 16 bases in between. The CDR3 DNA follows: TGTGCCAGCATTTTCGAACAGGGTGCGAACACTGAAGCTTTCTTT. It translates to CASIFEQGANTEAFF.

The chain joins TRBV7-8 to TRBJ1-1; no clear D gene. V lost 5 bases and J 1 base, leaving 8 bases between the germline ends. CDR3 size: 13 residues. Germline CDR1 reads SGHVS; CDR2 reads FQNEAQ. CDR3 amino acids: CASSISPNTEAFF. The DNA of the CDR3 is TGTGCCAGCAGCATCTCCCCGAACACTGAAGCTTTCTTT. The full variable domain, in which reference TRBV7-8 and TRBJ1-1 provide the parts outside the CDR3, is GAGVSQSPRYKVAKRGQDVALRCDPISGHVSLFWYQQALGQGPEFLTYFQNEAQLDKSGLPSDRFFAERPEGSVSTLKIQRTQQEDSAVYLCASSISPNTEAFFGQGTRLTVV.

This chain joins TRBV29-1 and TRBJ1-2; TRBD1 matches 7 bases. Trimming took 8 bases from V and 9 from J; bases not matched to a gene: 9. There are 11 residues in the CDR3. Germline lookup yields CDR1 SQVTM and CDR2 ANQGSEA. The CDR3 DNA follows: TGCAGCCCCCGACAGGGTTTTAGCTACACCTTC. Its translation: CSPRQGFSYTF.

The chain combines TRBV7-6 with TRBJ2-1; D is possibly TRBD2 (5 bases). This CDR3 spans 13 amino acids. The V gene's germline CDR1 is SGHVS and CDR2 FNYEAQ. Trimming removed 5 bases from V and 3 bases from J, with 8 bases in between. CDR3 nucleotides: TGTGCCAGCAGCCCACGGGGCTACAATGAGCAGTTCTTC. This codes for CASSPRGYNEQFF.

The chain is built from TRBV10-3 and TRBJ1-2; 7 bases agree with TRBD1. Trimming took 10 bases from V and 6 from J; bases not matched to a gene: 11. The CDR3 is 13 residues long. Germline CDR1 reads ENHRY; CDR2 reads SYGVKD. CDR3 sequence reads: CASRRQGSDGYTF. In nucleotides, the CDR3 is TGTGCCAGCAGGCGACAGGGTTCGGATGGCTACACCTTC.

The chain links TRBV27 to TRBJ1-5; D perhaps matches TRBD1 (5 bases). The CDR3 has 15 amino acids. Trimming removed 7 bases from V and 2 bases from J, with 15 bases in between. Germline-derived CDR1 and CDR2 are MNHEY and SMNVEV (reference sequence). Written as DNA, the CDR3 is TGTGCCAGCACCCCTATCGGGGGGGGCAATCAGCCCCAGCATTTT. It translates to CASTPIGGGNQPQHF.

The chain employs TRBV9 and TRBJ2-3, with no clear D. Trimming cost V 0 bases and J 1 base, with 6 bases left between them. The CDR3 covers 14 residues. Germline V gene sequence: CDR1 SGDLS, CDR2 YYNGEE. CDR3 in amino acids: CASSVAPGTDTQYF. The CDR3 DNA reads as TGTGCCAGCAGCGTAGCTCCTGGCACAGATACGCAGTATTTT.

The count of this clone is one. The chain has TRBV2 and TRBJ1-1, with 8 bases matching TRBD1. With V trimmed by 5 bases and J by 7 bases, 6 bases remained unmatched. This CDR3 is 13 amino acids long. Germline CDR1 and CDR2: SNHLY and FYNNEI. CDR3 loop: CASSFGQGVEAFF. CDR3 in DNA: TGTGCCAGCAGTTTTGGACAGGGAGTTGAAGCTTTCTTT.

The V and J genes are TRBV9 and TRBJ1-2; D is ambiguous. This CDR3 has 15 residues. V was pared by 2 bases and J by 6 bases, with 17 bases between. Germline assignment: CDR1 SGDLS and CDR2 YYNGEE. Here the CDR3 reads CASSVASAYAHGYTF. The CDR3 coding sequence is TGTGCCAGCAGCGTTGCATCGGCCTACGCACATGGCTACACCTTC.

The CDR3 DNA sequence: TGCACCAGCAGCCATCCTCGGCCAGGGCCGAACACTGAAGCTTTCTTT. Encoded protein: CTSSHPRPGPNTEAFF. The rearrangement uses TRBV1 and TRBJ1-1; TRBD1 is the table's D call and was not checked against the DNA. TRBV1 is labeled a pseudogene. The CDR3 is 16 amino acids.

The table lists this clone with a count of one. The J gene is TRBJ1-5, the V gene TRBV19, with D hard to call. This CDR3 comprises 14 residues. V was cut by 7 bases and J by 5 bases, with 15 bases left in between. CDR1 and CDR2 from the germline V gene are LNHDA and SQIVND (reference sequence). The CDR3, as DNA: TGTGCCAGTACGGGATTGGGGAGTTATCAGCCCCAGCATTTT. It is translated as CASTGLGSYQPQHF.

This clone was detected only a few times. The chain is built from TRBV7-9 and TRBJ2-7; TRBD2 matches at 8 bases. The CDR3 runs to 17 residues. CDR1 SEHNR and CDR2 FQNEAQ come from the germline V gene (reference sequence). V was pared by 1 base and J by 5 bases, with 13 bases of the junction left unmatched. CDR3: CASSLGEGGRYGHEQYF. The CDR3 DNA sequence: TGTGCCAGCAGCTTAGGGGAGGGCGGGAGGTACGGCCACGAGCAGTACTTC. Based on the CDR3 plus reference TRBV7-9 and TRBJ2-7, the full variable domain is DTGVSQNPRHKITKRGQNVTFRCDPISEHNRLYWYRQTLGQGPEFLTYFQNEAQLEKSRLLSDRFSAERPKGSFSTLEIQRTEQGDSAMYLCASSLGEGGRYGHEQYFGPGTRLTVT.

The chain is built from TRBV10-2 and TRBJ1-2; D not certain. The ends were cut back, 0 bases at V and 0 bases at J, with 5 bases in the middle. CDR1 is WSHSY and CDR2 is SAAADI in the germline V gene. The CDR3 covers 14 residues. CDR3 bases: TGCGCCAGCAGTGAGTCTAGAGCTAACTATGGCTACACCTTC. This sequence encodes CASSESRANYGYTF.

The rearrangement joins TRBV19 to TRBJ2-2; D gene uncertain. The V gene's germline CDR1 is LNHDA and CDR2 SQIVND (reference sequence). V was cut by 6 bases and J by 4 bases, with 9 bases left in between. The CDR3 consists of 13 residues. CDR3 sequence reads: CASRYQPTGELFF. The CDR3 DNA reads TGTGCCAGTAGGTACCAACCCACCGGGGAGCTGTTTTTT.

The V call is TRBV9, the J call TRBJ2-5; D gene uncertain. This CDR3 is 13 amino acids long. V dropped 2 bases and J dropped 5 bases, with 10 bases sitting between them. Germline assignment: CDR1 SGDLS and CDR2 YYNGEE. CDR3 loop: CASSVTLRETQYF. For the CDR3, the DNA is TGTGCCAGCAGCGTTACTCTCCGGGAGACCCAGTACTTC.

The chain uses TRBV7-3 and TRBJ1-1; maybe TRBD1 (6 bases). V was pared by 0 bases and J by 2 bases, with 10 bases between. Germline loops: CDR1 SGHTA, CDR2 FQGTGA. The CDR3 contains 15 residues. The CDR3 loop is CASSLTGTPNTEAFF. The CDR3 DNA follows: TGTGCCAGCAGCTTAACCGGGACACCTAACACTGAAGCTTTCTTT.

The chain carries TRBV6-5 and TRBJ1-1; TRBD1 agrees at 8 bases. The CDR3 sequence is 16 residues long. Germline lookup yields CDR1 MNHEY and CDR2 SVGAGI. V trimming: 1 base; J trimming: 6 bases; junction bases outside the gene matches: 10. CDR3 DNA: TGTGCCAGCAGTTACTTGACAGGGGCCCCGAGGGCTGAAGCTTTCTTT. Its translation is CASSYLTGAPRAEAFF.

The genes are TRBV30 and TRBJ1-6; D may be TRBD1 (6 bases). CDR3 length: 14 residues. Germline CDR1 and CDR2: GTSNPN and SVGIG (reference sequence). Written as DNA, the CDR3 is TGTGCTGAACAGGGTGGAGACTATAATTCACCCCTCCACTTT. It is translated as CAEQGGDYNSPLHF.

The chain uses TRBV30 and TRBJ2-5, with D hard to call. The J call may be faulty, since TRBJ2-7 better matches the DNA end. This CDR3 spans 12 amino acids. Germline CDR1 reads GTSNPN; CDR2 reads SVGIG (reference sequence). CDR3 nucleotide sequence: TGTGCCTGGACGGGCAACTCCTACGAGCAGTACTTC. Protein product: CAWTGNSYEQYF.